This is a list of T cell receptor beta chains from one sample in a study of blood T cells in healthy people across ages. TCRdb reprocessed the 5' RACE reads with MiXCR, giving one entry per CDR3 protein. The table shows some 550,000 distinct CDR3 sequences, with around half occurring only once. The sample was blood. These receptor sequences come from an older man in good health. The CDR3 runs from the conserved cysteine through the conserved F or W. D genes are given only for firm matches. Rows may omit the clone size; those that give it use once, few, many or a size class.

V gene	clone size	J gene	D gene	CDR3 protein	CDR3 DNA
TRBV7-2	few	TRBJ2-1	NA	CASSRAGAQYNEQFF	TGTGCCAGCAGTCGAGCCGGGGCGCAATACAATGAGCAGTTCTTC
TRBV9	NA	TRBJ2-3	NA	CASSAGDGTLGTDTQYF	TGTGCCAGCAGCGCGGGGGACGGGACGCTGGGCACAGATACGCAGTATTTT
TRBV14	NA	TRBJ2-1	TRBD2	CASSSGRVNEQFF	TGTGCCAGCAGCTCCGGGAGGGTCAATGAGCAGTTCTTC
TRBV20-1	few	TRBJ2-3	NA	CSALTGTDTQYF	TGCAGTGCCCTGACTGGCACAGATACGCAGTATTTT
TRBV7-2	NA	TRBJ2-5	TRBD2	CATTGGETQYF	TGTGCCACTACGGGGGGGGAGACCCAGTACTTC
TRBV7-2	NA	TRBJ1-1	NA	CACSPRTDYTEAFF	TGTGCCTGCAGCCCTCGGACGGACTACACTGAAGCTTTCTTT
TRBV7-2	NA	TRBJ2-7	TRBD2	CASSPAGGDFYEQYF	TGTGCCAGCAGCCCTGCGGGGGGAGACTTCTACGAGCAGTACTTC
TRBV29-1	NA	TRBJ2-2	TRBD2	CSVEGLAGTGELFF	TGCAGCGTTGAAGGGCTAGCGGGCACCGGGGAGCTGTTTTTT
TRBV10-2	NA	TRBJ2-6	TRBD2	CASSRRLAGVSGANVLTF	TGCGCCAGCAGTCGGCGACTAGCGGGGGTCTCTGGGGCCAACGTCCTGACTTTC
TRBV7-2	few	TRBJ2-3	NA	CASSFRASDTQYF	TGTGCCAGCAGCTTTCGGGCCTCGGATACGCAGTATTTT
TRBV11-2	once	TRBJ2-5	NA	CASSLGAGAIQETQYF	TGTGCCAGCAGCTTGGGGGCAGGGGCTATTCAAGAGACCCAGTACTTC
TRBV4-2	once	TRBJ2-3	NA	CTSSQDTGTDTQYF	TGTACCAGCAGCCAAGATACCGGCACAGATACGCAGTATTTT
TRBV2	NA	TRBJ2-1	NA	CASSEVGPTNNEQFF	TGTGCCAGCAGTGAAGTGGGACCAACTAACAATGAGCAGTTCTTC
TRBV5-5	NA	TRBJ2-1	NA	CASSTSDPWGNEQFF	TGTGCCAGCAGCACCAGTGATCCCTGGGGGAATGAGCAGTTCTTC
TRBV20-1	many	TRBJ1-5	NA	CSARGGAISNQPQHF	TGCAGTGCTAGGGGGGGGGCGATTAGTAATCAGCCCCAGCATTTT
TRBV27	NA	TRBJ2-7	NA	CASRKVGPYEQYF	TGTGCCAGCAGGAAGGTTGGTCCCTACGAGCAGTACTTC
TRBV5-6	many	TRBJ2-1	NA	CASSSSIWEQFF	TGTGCCAGCAGCTCTTCCATTTGGGAGCAGTTCTTC
TRBV6-6	many	TRBJ2-7	NA	CASSYVRGEQYF	TGTGCCAGCAGTTATGTCAGGGGCGAGCAGTACTTC
TRBV7-2	once	TRBJ2-6	TRBD1	CVSSPDGTGGAGANVLTF	TGTGTCAGCAGCCCAGACGGGACAGGGGGCGCTGGGGCCAACGTCCTGACTTTC
TRBV10-2	NA	TRBJ2-3	NA	CASSEVPAGTDTQYF	TGCGCCAGCAGTGAGGTTCCAGCGGGCACAGATACGCAGTATTTT
TRBV2	NA	TRBJ2-7	TRBD1	CAGRGQGAAEQYF	TGCGCCGGCCGGGGACAGGGGGCTGCCGAGCAGTACTTC
TRBV7-9	many	TRBJ1-1	NA	CASSLHDRNTEAFF	TGTGCCAGCAGCCTTCACGACAGGAACACTGAAGCTTTCTTT
TRBV7-2	NA	TRBJ2-5	NA	CASSPPSGLGYQETQYF	TGTGCCAGCAGCCCTCCTTCGGGACTCGGGTACCAAGAGACCCAGTACTTC
TRBV20-1	NA	TRBJ2-7	NA	CSARYTSRTEQYF	TGCAGTGCTCGCTACACTAGCAGGACCGAGCAGTACTTC
TRBV3-1	few	TRBJ2-2	TRBD1	CASSQGGTGTGELFF	TGTGCCAGCAGCCAAGGGGGGACAGGGACCGGGGAGCTGTTTTTT
TRBV9	NA	TRBJ2-2	NA	CVSSPQGTGELFF	TGTGTCAGCAGCCCCCAGGGGACCGGGGAGCTGTTTTTT
TRBV2	once	TRBJ2-5	TRBD2	CASSPGSGIPETQYF	TGTGCCAGCAGCCCGGGTAGCGGGATACCAGAGACCCAGTACTTC
TRBV30	NA	TRBJ2-5	NA	CAWSVVRNQETQYF	TGTGCCTGGAGTGTAGTCAGAAATCAAGAGACCCAGTACTTC
TRBV4-1	NA	TRBJ2-3	TRBD2	CASSQELTSGSIRDTQYF	TGCGCCAGCAGCCAGGAACTAACTAGCGGGAGCATTAGGGATACGCAGTATTTT
TRBV4-1	NA	TRBJ2-5	NA	CASSQGQRETQYF	TGCGCCAGCAGCCAAGGGCAGAGAGAGACCCAGTACTTC
TRBV7-2	NA	TRBJ2-1	TRBD2	CASSQRLAGRVEQFF	TGTGCCAGCAGCCAAAGACTAGCGGGTAGGGTTGAGCAGTTCTTC
TRBV7-9	few	TRBJ2-5	NA	CASSLSSGKETQYF	TGTGCCAGCAGCTTAAGTTCGGGGAAAGAGACCCAGTACTTC
TRBV5-1	NA	TRBJ2-7	NA	CASSLGDFSSYEQYF	TGCGCCAGCAGCTTAGGTGATTTCTCCTCCTACGAGCAGTACTTC
TRBV3-1	NA	TRBJ1-1	NA	CASSPRRDKNTEAFF	TGTGCCAGCAGCCCTCGCCGGGACAAGAACACTGAAGCTTTCTTT
TRBV5-1	NA	TRBJ2-7	NA	CASSLAVQVIYEQYF	TGCGCCAGCAGCTTGGCCGTACAGGTGATCTACGAGCAGTACTTC
TRBV5-1	NA	TRBJ1-2	NA	CASSRDVSGYTF	TGCGCCAGCAGCAGGGACGTCTCGGGCTACACCTTC
TRBV7-2	few	TRBJ1-2	NA	CASSFVPQGTYGYTF	TGTGCCAGCAGCTTCGTACCGCAGGGAACCTATGGCTACACCTTC
TRBV20-1	once	TRBJ2-3	NA	CSVPWGRRRDTQYF	TGCAGTGTCCCTTGGGGCAGACGCAGGGATACGCAGTATTTT
TRBV20-1	NA	TRBJ2-7	NA	CSASGLVLSYEQYF	TGCAGTGCTAGTGGTCTAGTCCTCTCCTACGAGCAGTACTTC
TRBV14	once	TRBJ1-1	TRBD1	CASSRGQVTEAFF	TGTGCCAGCAGCCGGGGACAGGTTACTGAAGCTTTCTTT
TRBV10-3	NA	TRBJ2-7	NA	CAIGSSSHEQYF	TGTGCCATCGGGTCTAGTTCCCACGAGCAGTACTTC
TRBV5-1	few	TRBJ1-1	NA	CASSLPGEPPEAFF	TGCGCCAGCAGCTTGCCAGGAGAACCTCCTGAAGCTTTCTTT
TRBV5-1	NA	TRBJ2-3	TRBD2	CASRYSGRTDTQYF	TGCGCCAGCCGTTATAGCGGGAGGACAGATACGCAGTATTTT
TRBV4-2	many	TRBJ2-4	TRBD2	CASSSSGGGSKNIQYF	TGTGCCAGCAGCTCTAGCGGGGGGGGGTCCAAAAACATTCAGTACTTC
TRBV12-3/TRBV12-4	NA	TRBJ2-7	NA	CASSFGNYEQYF	TGTGCCAGCAGTTTTGGGAACTACGAGCAGTACTTC